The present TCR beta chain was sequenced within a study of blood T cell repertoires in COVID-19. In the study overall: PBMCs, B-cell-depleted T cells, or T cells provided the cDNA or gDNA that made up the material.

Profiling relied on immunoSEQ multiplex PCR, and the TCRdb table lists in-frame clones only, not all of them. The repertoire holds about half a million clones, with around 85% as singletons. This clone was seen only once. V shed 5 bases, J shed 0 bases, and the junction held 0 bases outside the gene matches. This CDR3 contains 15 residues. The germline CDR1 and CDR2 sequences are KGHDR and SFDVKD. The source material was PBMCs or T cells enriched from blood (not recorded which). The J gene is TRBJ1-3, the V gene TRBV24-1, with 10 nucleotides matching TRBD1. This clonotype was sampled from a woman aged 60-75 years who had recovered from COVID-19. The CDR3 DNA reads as TGTGCCACCAGTGGGACAGGGGGCTCTGGAAACACCATATATTTT. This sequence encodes CATSGTGGSGNTIYF.